This TCR beta chain stems from a study of CXCR3-negative and CXCR3-positive naive CD8 T cells. CD45RO-CCR7+CD27+CD95- characterized naive CD8+ T cells. Worth noting for this clonotype: Its antigen is currently unknown.

Study-wide findings and caveats: Relative to CXCR3-negative naive cells, CXCR3-positive naive cells had more hydrophobic TRB CDR3s. It was found that naive subsets had comparable surface CD5, and TCR strength was inferred from TRB CDR3 properties. Fresh PBMCs served for most assays, and CXCR3 expression fell partially after cryopreservation. TRBV-TRBJ usage was similar across naive CXCR3 subsets but distinct in memory cells.

CDR1 and CDR2 from the germline V gene are DFQATT and SNEGSKA (reference sequence). This CDR3 is built from 13 residues. Via 5' RACE with UMI labels, TRB cDNA libraries were prepared. Reanalyzing the 5' RACE reads, TCRdb keeps one entry per CDR3 protein, without DNA. Here the sample table reports tens of thousands of distinct CDR3 sequences. The chain carries TRBV20-1 and TRBJ2-7; TCRdb's D gene call, TRBD1, goes unchecked for lack of DNA. Specimen: naive CXCR3+ CD8+ T cells from blood. Subset noted: CD45RO-CCR7+CD27+CD95- naive CD8+ T cells expressing CXCR3 (TNR3+). This clonotype originated in a human donor in good health. Some clones in this sample may be carry-over from other donors' samples. The CDR3 loop reads CSAHPQGNGEQYF.